Below, one TCR beta chain is given with its context. Its target is not known. The data belong to a study of shared clonotypes between healthy human individuals. Whole-study context: Donor composition was a couple of women and three men, aged 18 to 49.

The CDR3 runs to 14 residues. V lost 2 bases and J 7 bases, leaving 12 bases between the germline ends. The germline gives CDR1 KGHSH, CDR2 LQKENI. Regarding the study as a whole: Tissue TCR repertoires likely differ from these blood-only repertoires.

Investigators spread the genomic DNA of each subset evenly over several immunoSEQ plates. Ten immunoSEQ deep assay plates were used to sequence the DNA of unsorted PBMCs. TCRdb's copy holds only in-frame clones and misses some; the assay was immunoSEQ multiplex PCR. This table has 400,000 to 600,000 clones, about 76% appearing once. Input material: PBMCs. The chain employs TRBV18 and TRBJ2-1; D may match TRBD1 or TRBD2 (7 bases each). This TCR derives from a woman in her thirties or forties in good health. Some clones in this sample may be carry-over from other donors' samples. CDR3 coding DNA: TGTGCCAGCTCACCATCAGGGGGGGATAATGAGCAGTTCTTC. Residues: CASSPSGGDNEQFF.